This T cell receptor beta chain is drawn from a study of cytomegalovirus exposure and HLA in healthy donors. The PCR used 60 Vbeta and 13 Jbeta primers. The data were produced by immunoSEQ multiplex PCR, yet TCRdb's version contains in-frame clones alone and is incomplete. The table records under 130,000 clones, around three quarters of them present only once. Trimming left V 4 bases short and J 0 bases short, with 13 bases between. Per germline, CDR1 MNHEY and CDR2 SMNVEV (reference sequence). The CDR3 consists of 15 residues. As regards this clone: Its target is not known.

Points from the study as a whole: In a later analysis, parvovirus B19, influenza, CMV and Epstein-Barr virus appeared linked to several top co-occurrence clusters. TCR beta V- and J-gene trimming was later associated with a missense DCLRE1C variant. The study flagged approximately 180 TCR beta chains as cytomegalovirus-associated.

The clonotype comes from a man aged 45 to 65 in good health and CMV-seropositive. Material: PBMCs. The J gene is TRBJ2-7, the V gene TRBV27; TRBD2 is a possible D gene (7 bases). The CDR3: CASSSAGASSYEQYF. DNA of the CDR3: TGTGCCAGCAGTTCCGCGGGGGCGAGCTCCTACGAGCAGTACTTC.